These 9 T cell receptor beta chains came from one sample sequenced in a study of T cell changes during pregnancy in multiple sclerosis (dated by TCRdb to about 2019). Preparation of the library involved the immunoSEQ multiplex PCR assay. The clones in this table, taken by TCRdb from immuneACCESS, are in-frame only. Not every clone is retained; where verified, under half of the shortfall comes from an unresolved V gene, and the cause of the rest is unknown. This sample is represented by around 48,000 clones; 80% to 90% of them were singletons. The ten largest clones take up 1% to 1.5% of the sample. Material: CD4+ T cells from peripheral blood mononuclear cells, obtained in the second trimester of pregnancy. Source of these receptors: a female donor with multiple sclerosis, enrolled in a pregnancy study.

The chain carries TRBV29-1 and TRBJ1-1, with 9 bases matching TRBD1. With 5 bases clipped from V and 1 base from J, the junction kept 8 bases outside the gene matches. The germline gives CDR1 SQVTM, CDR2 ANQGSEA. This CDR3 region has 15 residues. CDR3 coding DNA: TGCAGCGTTTACACCCCGGGACAGGGGAACACTGAAGCTTTCTTT. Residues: CSVYTPGQGNTEAFF.

The CDR3 here is CASSPYEGAKGYTF. DNA for the CDR3: TGTGCCAGCAGCCCCTACGAGGGGGCAAAAGGCTACACCTTC. The chain joins TRBV5-5 to TRBJ1-2; 7 bases align to TRBD1. CDR1 and CDR2 (germline): SGHKS, YYEKEE (reference sequence). The CDR3 is made up of 14 amino acids. V shed 4 bases, J shed 8 bases, and the junction held 11 bases outside the gene matches.

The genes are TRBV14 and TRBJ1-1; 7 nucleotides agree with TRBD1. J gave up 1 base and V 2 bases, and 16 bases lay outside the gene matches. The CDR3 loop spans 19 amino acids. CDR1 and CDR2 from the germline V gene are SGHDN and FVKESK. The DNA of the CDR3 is TGTGCCAGCAGCCAATACACGGGACAGCGTTTACTAAAGAACACTGAAGCTTTCTTT. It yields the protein CASSQYTGQRLLKNTEAFF.

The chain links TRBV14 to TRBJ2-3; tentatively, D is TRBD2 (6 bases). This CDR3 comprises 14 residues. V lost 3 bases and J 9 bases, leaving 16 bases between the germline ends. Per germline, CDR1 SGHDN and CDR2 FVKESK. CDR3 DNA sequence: TGTGCCAGCAGCCAGGGGCTGGGGGGATGGACGCAGTATTTT. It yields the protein CASSQGLGGWTQYF.

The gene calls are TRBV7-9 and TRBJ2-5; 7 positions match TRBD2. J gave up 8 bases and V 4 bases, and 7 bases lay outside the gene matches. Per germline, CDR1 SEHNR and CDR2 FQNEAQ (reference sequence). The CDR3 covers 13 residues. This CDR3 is CASSSDRGETQYF. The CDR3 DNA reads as TGTGCCAGCAGCTCTGATCGGGGGGAAACCCAGTACTTC.

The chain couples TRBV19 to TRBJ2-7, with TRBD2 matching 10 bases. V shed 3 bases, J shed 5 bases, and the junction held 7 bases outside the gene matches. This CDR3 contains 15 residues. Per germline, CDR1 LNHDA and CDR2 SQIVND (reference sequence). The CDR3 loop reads CASSIEAGGPHEQYF. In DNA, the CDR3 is TGTGCCAGTAGTATTGAAGCGGGAGGGCCCCACGAGCAGTACTTC.

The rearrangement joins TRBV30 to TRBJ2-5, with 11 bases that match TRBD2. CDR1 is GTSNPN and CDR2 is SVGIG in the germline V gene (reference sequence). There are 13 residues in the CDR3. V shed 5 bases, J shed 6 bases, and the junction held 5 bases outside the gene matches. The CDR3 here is CAWGSGRAKTQYF. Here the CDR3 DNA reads TGTGCCTGGGGTAGCGGGAGGGCGAAGACCCAGTACTTC.

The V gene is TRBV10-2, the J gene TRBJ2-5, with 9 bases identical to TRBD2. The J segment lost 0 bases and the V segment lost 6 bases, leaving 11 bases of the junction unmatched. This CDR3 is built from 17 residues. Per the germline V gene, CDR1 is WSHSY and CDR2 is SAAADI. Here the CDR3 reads CASRGLAGQKYQETQYF. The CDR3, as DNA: TGCGCCAGCAGAGGTCTAGCGGGACAAAAATACCAAGAGACCCAGTACTTC.

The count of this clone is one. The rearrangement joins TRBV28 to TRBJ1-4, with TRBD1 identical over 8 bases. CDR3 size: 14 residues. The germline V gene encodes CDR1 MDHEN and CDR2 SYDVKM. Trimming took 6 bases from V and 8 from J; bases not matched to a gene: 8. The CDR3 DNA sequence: TGTGCCAGCAGCGCGGACAGGGTCAGGGAAAAACTGTTTTTT. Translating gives CASSADRVREKLFF.